This T cell receptor beta chain came from a study of long-term antiretroviral therapy in people with HIV (dated by TCRdb to 2022 to 2024). For the study in its entirety: The earliest samples were collected approximately a decade before the 2015 WHO recommendation for immediate ART, a period when ART was typically delayed until CD4 counts fell. Whether ART initiation and durable HIV suppression were associated with changes in peripheral blood TRB repertoire composition and diversity was tested in a retrospective serial study. A total of roughly 200 cryopreserved PBMC samples came from a few dozen adults with confirmed HIV infection and were collected serially over a mean of approximately six years (range 1-12). About 35% of the 30 participants with HIV were female. No cross-contamination during QIAcube processing was shown when test extractions of a monoclonal T-cell line were performed alongside some 33 polyclonal samples. What the work shows at the level of the full study, not this receptor alone: Because pre-ART samples had limited cell numbers, profiling was done on unsorted PBMC rather than on sorted CD4+ and CD8+ T cells. Inferences about post-ART repertoire changes are limited because no data were available on ART adherence, viral resistance or therapy changes. The samples were dated from about 2003 to 2018, and the ART regimens that were used may be less effective than current ART regimens. Expanded TRB clones identified before ART initiation dominated the repertoire across all time points, though the dominance fluctuated and decreased in many PLHIV after ART. Compared with controls, HIV repertoires had narrower CDR3 length ranges, and the network structure pointed to an antigen-experienced repertoire that shifted only slightly toward naive after ART. Starting ART was linked to a significant rise in TRB diversity, yet even with long-term ART the diversity remained significantly lower than in transplant donor controls. Owing to limited PBMC availability, only the TCR beta chain was sequenced, without alpha chain pairing.

The immunoSEQ hsTCRB v3.0 assay was used at survey level resolution to sequence the TRB variable region. The target sequencing depth for TRB was roughly 35,000-55,000 T-cell genomes per sample. TRB libraries were pooled and sequenced on an Illumina MiSeq using a v3 150-cycle kit. On the authors' methods: Repertoire analysis was run in R within a reproducible Nextflow workflow that covered QC, data transformation and analysis. LymphoSeq2, an R package for exploring AIRR-Seq data, was used to implement custom analyses. Several samples that produced fewer than 5000 total TRB sequences were removed, so 150 to 200 HIV repertoires were analyzed. Of the roughly 180 retained HIV repertoires, over 55 were collected before and around 130 after ART initiation. Repertoires were downsampled to 5000 TRB nucleotide sequences, with summary statistics averaged over 100 downsampling iterations. TRB sequences were retained for analysis only if CDR3 regions of at least seven amino acids were present. A Shannon entropy-derived clonality score and the Gini coefficient were used to measure diversity. Repertoire networks linked the top 5000 CDR3 amino acid sequences whenever two sequences differed by an edit distance of one. For TRB CDR3 amino acid sequences, GLIPH2 was used to predict antigen specificity groups and MHC restriction. CDR3 amino acid sequences were matched against VDJdb and McPAS-TCR to flag known CMV, EBV, HIV or tissue antigen associations. Pre-ART, post-ART and control groups were compared with Wilcoxon signed-rank tests and Holm-Bonferroni correction. TCRdb re-hosts the immuneACCESS table, in-frame sequences only. Its copies lack some clones; in the studies checked, an unresolved V gene accounts for under half of them, and the cause for the rest is not known. D and trimming come from the DNA, and the V and J calls and clone size come from that table. In this sample the table shows more than 20,000 clones, almost 85% of which occur a single time. The ten most abundant clones make up 5% of the sample.

V lost 6 bases and J lost 1 base; the stretch between them is 21 bases long. Via the germline V gene, CDR1 is SNHLY and CDR2 FYNNEI. From cysteine to phenylalanine, the CDR3 is 17 amino acids long. Only the CDR3 DNA stays, 51 bases, in frame from base 1. Inclusion was restricted to participants for whom at least one PBMC sample before ART initiation and at least two post-ART samples were available. Treatment was received in the United States of America by all participants with HIV. Before DNA extraction, cryopreserved samples containing 1-10 million PBMC were thawed and washed. At the time of the earliest PBMC sample, participants with HIV were aged between about 23 and 55 years. Each participant contributed PBMC samples from 1-4 timepoints before ART initiation and 2-8 timepoints after ART initiation, with a median of 7 samples. Serial HIV viral load, CD4+ T-cell count, ART history and demographic data were obtained for every participant. A Qiagen kit on a QIAcube was used to extract genomic DNA from unsorted PBMC, with samples processed in batches of 12.

As for this clone: No antigen is known for it. Nothing much larger sits one base from this clone, and base qualities are not available.

The source of this sequence is a man in his forties or fifties with HIV. The chain couples TRBV2 to TRBJ2-5; 6 matching bases give a weak D call of TRBD1. Here the sequenced sample was unsorted PBMCs, taken 0.3 years after starting antiretroviral therapy. The DNA sequence is TGTGCCAGCAGAAGAGATTACAGGGTAATAATCCAAGAGACCCAGTACTTC. This sequence encodes CASRRDYRVIIQETQYF.